Below, one T cell receptor beta chain is given with its context. The data belong to a study of blood T cells in healthy people across ages. A J-beta primer mix and a sample-barcoded 5' primer were used in a second PCR of roughly 7 to 12 cycles. TCRdb fed the 5' RACE reads into MiXCR, producing one record per CDR3 protein. The sample lists approximately 1.5 million distinct CDR3 sequences; almost 35% were seen once. The trim removed 8 bases at V and 5 bases at J, leaving 8 bases unmatched. This CDR3 is built from 14 residues. CDR1 is MDHEN and CDR2 is SYDVKM in the germline V gene. The sequence came from a woman under 40 in good health. Sequenced sample: blood. This chain links TRBV28 with TRBJ2-3; 9 bases match TRBD1. In DNA form, the CDR3 reads TGTGCCAGCTCCGCACAGGGGGCGAGAGATACGCAGTATTTT. Translated, it gives CASSAQGARDTQYF.